A single sample gave rise to the 17 T cell receptor beta chains below, sequenced in a study of blood T cells in healthy people across ages. Next came a second PCR, run for roughly 6 to 11 cycles, which used a sample-barcoded 5' primer along with a J-beta primer mix. TCRdb recomputed calls from the 5' RACE reads with MiXCR, one row per CDR3 protein. The data show around 500,000 distinct CDR3 sequences, 40% to 50% seen once. The specimen sequenced was blood. Source of these receptors: a man older than 75 in good health.

To note about this clonotype: This CDR3 is missing its conserved last phenylalanine or tryptophan, likely due to a read error. V and J are TRBV6-5 and TRBJ2-5, with TRBD2 identical over 16 bases. This CDR3 is 18 amino acids long. Germline V gene lookup returns CDR1 MNHEY and CDR2 SVGAGI. In nucleotides, the CDR3 is TGCGCCAGCAGTTACGCCGGGACTAGCGGGGGGGCCAGGGAGACCCAGTACTAC. It is translated as CASSYAGTSGGARETQYY.

This clonotype turned up a few times. This chain links TRBV12-3 or TRBV12-4 with TRBJ2-7, with 12 bases matching TRBD2. CDR3 length: 18 residues. The junction had 10 bases not matched to a gene; V was cut back by 1 base and J by 3 bases. The CDR3 region has the DNA TGTGCCAGCAGTTTAGTGGGACTAGCGGGCCCGAGGGGCTACGAGCAGTACTTC. This gives the protein CASSLVGLAGPRGYEQYF.

This clonotype was seen more than once but under ten times. The V gene is TRBV4-1, the J gene TRBJ2-7; a possible D gene is TRBD1 (6 bases). CDR3 length equals 14 residues. The V gene lost 2 bases and the J gene lost 2 bases, with 10 bases spanning the gap. The V gene's germline CDR1 is MGHRA and CDR2 YSYEKL. Here the CDR3 reads CASSQQGWAYEQYF. The CDR3 DNA sequence: TGCGCCAGCAGCCAACAGGGGTGGGCCTACGAGCAGTACTTC.

Points on this clonotype: A much larger clone differs by one base, so this may be a read error. The chain couples TRBV6-1 to TRBJ2-7, with 9 bases that match TRBD2. This CDR3 is 18 amino acids long. Trimming at V came to 5 bases and at J to 7 bases, leaving 21 bases not matched to a gene. Germline CDR1 is MNHNS and CDR2 is SASEGT. The chain's CDR3 is CASSTYSAPSGTPVEQYF. The DNA for the CDR3 is TGTGCCAGCAGTACATACTCCGCGCCTAGCGGGACCCCAGTGGAGCAGTACTTC.

This sequence joins TRBV28 and TRBJ2-3; D is unresolved. Germline values: CDR1 MDHEN, CDR2 SYDVKM. Trimming removed 6 bases at V and 6 bases at J, with 19 bases between. CDR3 length: 15 residues. In nucleotides, the CDR3 is TGTGCCAGCAGCCTAAGCCAGGTACCTACGGATACGCAGTATTTT. It codes for CASSLSQVPTDTQYF.

The CDR3 loop reads CSARKAWLAGVSSYNEQFF. Written as DNA, the CDR3 is TGCAGTGCTAGAAAAGCTTGGCTAGCGGGGGTAAGCTCCTACAATGAGCAGTTCTTC. The gene calls are TRBV20-1 and TRBJ2-1; 10 bases align to TRBD2. The germline CDR1 and CDR2 sequences are DFQATT and SNEGSKA (reference sequence). This CDR3 comprises 19 residues. With V trimmed by 2 bases and J by 0 bases, 13 bases remained unmatched.

This clonotype was counted ten times or more. The CDR3 DNA follows: TGTGCCAGCGGACCCGGACTAGGAGGAGAGACCCAGTACTTC. Amino acid sequence: CASGPGLGGETQYF. The genes are TRBV28 and TRBJ2-5, with 7 bases aligning to TRBD2. V lost 8 bases to trimming and J lost 4 bases; unmatched junction nucleotides: 10. Per germline, CDR1 MDHEN and CDR2 SYDVKM. This CDR3 is 14 amino acids long. The whole variable domain, filled in from reference TRBV28 and TRBJ2-5, reads DVKVTQSSRYLVKRTGEKVFLECVQDMDHENMFWYRQDPGLGLRLIYFSYDVKMKEKGDIPEGYSVSREKKERFSLILESASTNQTSMYLCASGPGLGGETQYFGPGTRLLVL.

A few counts support this clonotype. The rearrangement links TRBV20-1 to TRBJ2-7; TRBD2 might be the D (6 bases). The CDR3 contains 12 residues. CDR1 DFQATT and CDR2 SNEGSKA come from the germline V gene (reference sequence). The V and J ends lost 5 bases and 3 bases respectively, with 11 bases between them. The CDR3 bases are TGCAGTGCTCGGGAGAAAGACTACGAGCAGTACTTC. This translates into CSAREKDYEQYF.

The chain is built from TRBV10-3 and TRBJ1-6; no definite D call. Germline CDR1 is ENHRY and CDR2 is SYGVKD. Trimming cost V 3 bases and J 7 bases, with 4 bases left between them. The length of the CDR3 is 12 residues. For the CDR3, the DNA is TGTGCCATCAGTGACGAAAATTCACCCCTCCACTTT. Its protein is CAISDENSPLHF.

The chain links TRBV29-1 to TRBJ1-1, with TRBD1 matching over 9 bases. With 7 bases clipped from V and 1 base from J, the junction kept 4 bases outside the gene matches. CDR3 size: 13 residues. Germline V gives CDR1 SQVTM, CDR2 ANQGSEA. CDR3 nucleotide sequence: TGCAGCGGGGGGGACAGGGAGAACACTGAAGCTTTCTTT. As protein: CSGGDRENTEAFF.

The chain has TRBV2 and TRBJ1-4; D gene ambiguous. The CDR3 is 17 residues long. Trimming removed 3 bases at V and 0 bases at J, with 14 bases between. Germline V gene lookup returns CDR1 SNHLY and CDR2 FYNNEI. DNA for the CDR3: TGTGCCAGCAGTGACGTTTCGGGTTTTGCAACTAATGAAAAACTGTTTTTT. This translates into CASSDVSGFATNEKLFF. Filled out from reference TRBV2 and TRBJ1-4, the complete variable domain reads EPEVTQTPSHQVTQMGQEVILRCVPISNHLYFYWYRQILGQKVEFLVSFYNNEISEKSEIFDDQFSVERPDGSNFTLKIRSTKLEDSAMYFCASSDVSGFATNEKLFFGSGTQLSVL.

The chain is built from TRBV13 and TRBJ2-4; D not resolved. The CDR3 spans 17 residues. Trimming removed 4 bases from V and 0 bases from J, with 16 bases in between. Germline values: CDR1 PRHDT, CDR2 FYEKMQ (reference sequence). The CDR3 region has the DNA TGTGCCAGCAGCTCGCAGACAAGTGCTCTAGCCAAAAACATTCAGTACTTC. Translating it yields CASSSQTSALAKNIQYF.

V gene TRBV6-2 or TRBV6-3 combines with J gene TRBJ2-3; TRBD2 matches 10 bases. The J segment lost 2 bases and the V segment lost 6 bases, leaving 5 bases of the junction unmatched. This CDR3 has 15 residues. Per the germline V gene, CDR1 is MNHEY and CDR2 is SVGEGT. The CDR3 region is CASRRLAGTTDTQYF. DNA of the CDR3: TGTGCCAGCAGGAGACTAGCGGGCACCACAGATACGCAGTATTTT.

CDR3 nucleotides: TGCAGTGCTAGCCGACTAGCGGGAGTAGATACGCAGTATTTT. It translates to CSASRLAGVDTQYF. The genes are TRBV20-1 and TRBJ2-3; TRBD2 agrees at 12 bases. Germline trimming cut 3 bases from V and 5 bases from J; bases unmatched to any gene: 3. This CDR3 region has 14 residues. Looked up from germline, CDR1 is DFQATT and CDR2 is SNEGSKA (reference sequence).

This clonotype was picked up many times. The rearrangement links TRBV5-1 to TRBJ1-5, with D maybe TRBD1 (5 bases). The germline CDR1 and CDR2 sequences are SGHRS and YFSETQ. The CDR3 totals 13 residues. V gave up 4 bases and J gave up 2 bases, with 7 bases separating them. This CDR3 reads CASSGDGNQPQHF. In nucleotides, the CDR3 is TGCGCCAGCAGCGGGGACGGCAATCAGCCCCAGCATTTT.

Note on this clonotype: The junction does not match germline at one end; this may be a read error. This chain links TRBV5-1 with TRBJ2-1, with D hard to call. CDR3 length: 12 residues. Germline V gene lookup returns CDR1 SGHRS and CDR2 YFSETQ. CDR3 region: CASSLGNNKQFF. DNA for the CDR3: TGCGCCAGCAGCTTGGGGAACAATAAGCAGTTCTTC.

V is TRBV29-1 and J is TRBJ2-5; TRBD1 is a possible D gene (5 bases). The assigned J gene may be wrong: the sequence end matches TRBJ2-7 better. The CDR3 sequence is 12 residues long. CDR1 is SQVTM, CDR2 ANQGSEA, per germline. The CDR3: CSVVRDRYEQYF. The CDR3 nucleotides are TGCAGCGTTGTCAGGGATCGGTACGAGCAGTACTTC.